This T cell receptor beta chain was sequenced for a study of response to subunit inactivated influenza vaccine. On this clonotype: Its antigen is undetermined.

Germline assignment: CDR1 MNHEY and CDR2 SMNVEV (reference sequence). V lost 5 bases to trimming and J lost 3 bases; unmatched junction nucleotides: 13. The CDR3 has 17 residues. Study observations and caveats: Few additional T cells are recruited per seasonal influenza vaccination, authors suggested.

TCRdb re-analysed the RT-PCR reads in MiXCR, keeping a single row per CDR3 protein. The table includes around 650,000 distinct CDR3 sequences, 15% to 17% detected once. Sample: PBMCs from blood, taken roughly 13 days after vaccination. The TCR sequence derives from a man in his forties or fifties who received an inactivated influenza vaccine. The V and J genes are TRBV27 and TRBJ1-2; 9 positions match TRBD1. The DNA for the CDR3 is TGTGCCAGCAGTCCGGGACAGGGCACCCTCTTCGACTATGGCTACACCTTC. Translating gives CASSPGQGTLFDYGYTF.